Reported below is one TCR beta chain. This clonotype came up a few times. Its antigen is currently not known. Qualities for individual bases were not recorded, and no much larger clone is one base off. The sample originates from a study of T cell repertoires in cytomegalovirus infection (dated by TCRdb to between 2018 and 2020). At the level of the whole study: Donor HLA type was relevant to the analysis, as public TCR beta signatures indicated carriage of CMV infection together with the matching HLA type.

Overall results and qualifications from the work: In both this cohort and an independent roughly 350-donor cohort, the cumulative frequency of public TCR beta family members distinguished carriers of CMV infection plus the relevant HLA type. The ex vivo response was dominated by HLA-C-restricted CMV-specific TCR beta clonotypes, and the single most frequent clonotype in two of eight donors was supplied by these HLA-C-restricted clonotypes.

Via the germline V gene, CDR1 is MGHDK and CDR2 SYGVNS. Taken from cysteine to phenylalanine, the CDR3 has 15 residues. Just the 45-base CDR3 DNA is kept, in frame starting at base 1. The V and J ends are trimmed by 1 base and 2 bases, leaving 9 bases between them. The sequencer was an Illumina HiSeq 1500. In TCRdb, the public reads were trimmed at Q25 with fastp and aligned with MiXCR, with productive beta chains retained. Rows with one shared CDR3 protein collapse into an entry with the most common genes and DNA. For this sample the table gives some 150,000 distinct CDR3 sequences, of which roughly a quarter were detected only once. About 10% of the sample comes from the top ten.

This TCR was recovered from a human donor in good health (CMV status not recorded). Some clones in this sample may be carry-over from other donors' samples. The sequencing input was PBMCs. Here the chain combines TRBV25-1 and TRBJ2-1, with no confident D gene call. At the DNA level, the sequence is TGTGCCAGCAGTGAATTGCATGGTCCCTACAATGAGCAGTTCTTC. This codes for CASSELHGPYNEQFF.